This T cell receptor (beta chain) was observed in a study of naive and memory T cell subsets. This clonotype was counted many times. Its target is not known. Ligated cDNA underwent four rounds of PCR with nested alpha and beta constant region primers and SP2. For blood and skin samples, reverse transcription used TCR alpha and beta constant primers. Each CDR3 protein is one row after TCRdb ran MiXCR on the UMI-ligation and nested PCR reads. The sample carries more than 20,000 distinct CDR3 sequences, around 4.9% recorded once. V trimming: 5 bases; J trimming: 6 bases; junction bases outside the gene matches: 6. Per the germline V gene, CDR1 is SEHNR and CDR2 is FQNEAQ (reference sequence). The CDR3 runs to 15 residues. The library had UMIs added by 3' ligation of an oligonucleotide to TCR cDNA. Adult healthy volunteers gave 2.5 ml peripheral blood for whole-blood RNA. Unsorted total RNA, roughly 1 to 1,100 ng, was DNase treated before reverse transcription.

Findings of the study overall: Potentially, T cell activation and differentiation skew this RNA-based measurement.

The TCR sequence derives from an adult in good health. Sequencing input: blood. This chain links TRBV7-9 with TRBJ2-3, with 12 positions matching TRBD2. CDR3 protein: CASSRLAGVGDTQYF. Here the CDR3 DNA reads TGTGCCAGCAGCCGACTAGCGGGAGTCGGTGATACGCAGTATTTT.